The rows below give T cell receptor beta chains drawn from one sample of a study of T cell repertoires in cytomegalovirus infection. TCRdb passed the reads through MiXCR, listing each CDR3 protein once. Of 800,000 to 950,000 distinct CDR3 sequences listed, 30% to 35% are singletons. Antigen specificity for these receptors is unknown. This sample comprised cultured CD8+ T cells from PBMCs, obtained from culture after CMV antigen stimulation. The receptors were sampled from a human donor in good health (CMV status not recorded). Some clones in this sample may be carry-over from other donors' samples. CDR3s include the opening cysteine and the closing phenylalanine or tryptophan. The order of the fields is V gene, clone size, D gene, J gene, CDR3 protein, CDR3 DNA. The D gene is left open where the match is weak. Size values are once, few and many counts, or a class for expanded clones, and some rows have none.

V gene: TRBV7-9; clone size: -; D gene: -; J gene: TRBJ1-1; CDR3 protein: CASSFPQPGVEAFF; CDR3 DNA: TGTGCCAGCAGCTTTCCTCAACCGGGGGTGGAAGCTTTCTTT
V gene: TRBV7-2; clone size: many; D gene: -; J gene: TRBJ1-2; CDR3 protein: CASSSPGHLMGYTF; CDR3 DNA: TGTGCCAGCAGTTCTCCGGGACATCTAATGGGCTACACCTTC
V gene: TRBV19; clone size: -; D gene: -; J gene: TRBJ2-1; CDR3 protein: CASTELTSAVQAF; CDR3 DNA: TGTGCCAGTACCGAGTTAACATCGGCAGTTCAGGCCTTC
V gene: TRBV15; clone size: -; D gene: -; J gene: TRBJ1-5; CDR3 protein: CATSSLYRSNQPQHF; CDR3 DNA: TGTGCCACCAGCAGCCTGTACCGTAGCAATCAGCCCCAGCATTTT
V gene: TRBV7-9; clone size: few; D gene: TRBD1; J gene: TRBJ2-3; CDR3 protein: CASSRLTMGQGSTDTQYF; CDR3 DNA: TGTGCCAGCAGCAGACTAACCATGGGACAGGGTAGCACAGATACGCAGTATTTT
V gene: TRBV27; clone size: -; D gene: -; J gene: TRBJ1-4; CDR3 protein: CASKGQLNEKLFF; CDR3 DNA: TGTGCCAGCAAGGGTCAGCTTAATGAAAAACTGTTTTTT
V gene: TRBV5-1; clone size: -; D gene: -; J gene: TRBJ1-5; CDR3 protein: CASSLGPYSNQSQHF; CDR3 DNA: TGCGCCAGCAGCTTAGGGCCTTATAGCAATCAGTCCCAGCATTTT
V gene: TRBV29-1; clone size: -; D gene: -; J gene: TRBJ1-6; CDR3 protein: CSVGGSPLHF; CDR3 DNA: TGCAGCGTTGGGGGTTCACCCCTCCACTTT
V gene: TRBV6-5; clone size: -; D gene: -; J gene: TRBJ2-1; CDR3 protein: CASSKDGGLTSYNEQFF; CDR3 DNA: TGTGCCAGCAGTAAGGACGGGGGGCTTACATCTTACAATGAGCAGTTCTTC
V gene: TRBV5-6; clone size: -; D gene: TRBD1; J gene: TRBJ1-2; CDR3 protein: CATGTGRPAGYTF; CDR3 DNA: TGTGCTACCGGGACAGGGAGACCAGCTGGCTACACCTTC
V gene: TRBV12-3/TRBV12-4; clone size: -; D gene: -; J gene: TRBJ2-5; CDR3 protein: CASSLAGTHQETQYF; CDR3 DNA: TGTGCCAGCAGTTTGGCTGGGACACACCAAGAGACCCAGTACTTC
V gene: TRBV9; clone size: -; D gene: TRBD1; J gene: TRBJ2-3; CDR3 protein: CASSSGQGWSDTQYF; CDR3 DNA: TGTGCCAGCAGCTCCGGACAGGGTTGGTCAGATACGCAGTATTTT
V gene: TRBV7-6; clone size: -; D gene: -; J gene: TRBJ1-2; CDR3 protein: CASSPLVDTNYGYTF; CDR3 DNA: TGTGCCAGCAGCCCCCTCGTGGACACTAACTATGGCTACACCTTC
V gene: TRBV12-3/TRBV12-4; clone size: many; D gene: -; J gene: TRBJ2-2; CDR3 protein: CASSLGSAGELFF; CDR3 DNA: TGTGCCAGCAGTTTGGGGAGCGCCGGGGAGCTGTTTTTT
V gene: TRBV7-9; clone size: -; D gene: -; J gene: TRBJ1-1; CDR3 protein: CASSSGHSLRNTEAFF; CDR3 DNA: TGTGCCAGCAGCTCAGGGCATTCACTCAGGAACACTGAAGCTTTCTTT
V gene: TRBV6-1; clone size: -; D gene: -; J gene: TRBJ2-1; CDR3 protein: CASSERSAHGQFF; CDR3 DNA: TGTGCCAGCAGTGAGCGCAGCGCACACGGGCAGTTCTTC
V gene: TRBV20-1; clone size: once; D gene: -; J gene: TRBJ1-3; CDR3 protein: CSALTYGPGNTIYF; CDR3 DNA: TGCAGTGCCCTGACATACGGTCCTGGAAACACCATATATTTT
V gene: TRBV12-3/TRBV12-4; clone size: few; D gene: -; J gene: TRBJ1-6; CDR3 protein: CASSFTSGSTPLHF; CDR3 DNA: TGTGCCAGCAGTTTCACCAGTGGCTCGACACCCCTCCACTTT
V gene: TRBV12-3/TRBV12-4; clone size: many; D gene: TRBD2; J gene: TRBJ2-1; CDR3 protein: CASSFVLAGAPWAYNEQFF; CDR3 DNA: TGTGCCAGCAGTTTTGTTCTAGCGGGGGCCCCGTGGGCATACAATGAGCAGTTCTTC
V gene: TRBV4-3; clone size: -; D gene: -; J gene: TRBJ1-5; CDR3 protein: CASSQDRPRGINQPQHF; CDR3 DNA: TGCGCCAGCAGCCAAGATCGACCGAGAGGGATAAATCAGCCCCAGCATTTT
V gene: TRBV12-3/TRBV12-4; clone size: -; D gene: -; J gene: TRBJ1-3; CDR3 protein: CASSDRDSGNTIYF; CDR3 DNA: TGTGCCAGCAGCGACAGAGACTCTGGAAACACCATATATTTT
V gene: TRBV2; clone size: -; D gene: TRBD2; J gene: TRBJ2-5; CDR3 protein: CASSELAGQETQYF; CDR3 DNA: TGTGCCAGCAGTGAACTAGCGGGACAAGAGACCCAGTACTTC
V gene: TRBV12-3/TRBV12-4; clone size: -; D gene: -; J gene: TRBJ1-6; CDR3 protein: CASSSTGYNSPLHF; CDR3 DNA: TGTGCCAGCAGTTCAACAGGGTATAATTCACCCCTCCACTTT
V gene: TRBV7-8; clone size: -; D gene: TRBD2; J gene: TRBJ2-5; CDR3 protein: CASSPRTSGIQETQYF; CDR3 DNA: TGTGCCAGCAGCCCGCGGACTAGCGGGATCCAAGAGACCCAGTACTTC
V gene: TRBV7-9; clone size: many; D gene: -; J gene: TRBJ2-7; CDR3 protein: CASSPRDFYEQYF; CDR3 DNA: TGTGCCAGCAGCCCGCGGGACTTCTACGAGCAGTACTTC
V gene: TRBV7-9; clone size: -; D gene: -; J gene: TRBJ2-2; CDR3 protein: CATPGLADTGELFF; CDR3 DNA: TGTGCCACACCAGGTCTAGCAGATACCGGGGAGCTGTTTTTT
V gene: TRBV7-8; clone size: many; D gene: TRBD1; J gene: TRBJ2-2; CDR3 protein: CASSADRGRTGELFF; CDR3 DNA: TGTGCCAGCAGCGCAGACAGGGGGCGCACCGGGGAGCTGTTTTTT
V gene: TRBV6-6; clone size: many; D gene: TRBD2; J gene: TRBJ2-1; CDR3 protein: CASSGRNEQFF; CDR3 DNA: TGTGCCAGCAGCGGGAGGAATGAGCAGTTCTTC
V gene: TRBV6-5; clone size: few; D gene: -; J gene: TRBJ1-3; CDR3 protein: CASRWGGTGNTIYF; CDR3 DNA: TGTGCCAGCAGATGGGGGGGGACTGGAAACACCATATATTTT